These T cell receptor beta chains were read from a single sample in a study of blood T cell repertoires in COVID-19. Data came from immunoSEQ multiplex PCR; TCRdb stores just in-frame clones and leaves some out. The sample has some 100,000 clones; about 77% are singletons. The specimen was peripheral blood. The receptors originated from a man aged 65-85 years with active or convalescent COVID-19. Both conserved end residues are part of each CDR3. Each record gives: J gene, V gene, D gene, clone size, CDR3 DNA, CDR3 protein. A D gene is named only where the DNA matches it firmly. Clone size is given for some rows only: seen once, a few or many times, or a class if the clone is expanded.

j_gene: TRBJ2-7
v_gene: TRBV18
d_gene: TRBD1
abundance: .
CDR3nt: TGTGCCAGCTCAGTACGACAGGGGAAGAACGAGCAGTACTTC
CDR3aa: CASSVRQGKNEQYF

j_gene: TRBJ2-7
v_gene: TRBV18
d_gene: TRBD1
abundance: .
CDR3nt: TGTGCCAGCTCACCGACAGGGGACGGGAACGAGCAGTACTTC
CDR3aa: CASSPTGDGNEQYF

j_gene: TRBJ1-1
v_gene: TRBV5-3
d_gene: TRBD1
abundance: .
CDR3nt: TGTGCCAGAAGCTCCCGCCCGGGACAGGGTACCGCTTTCTTT
CDR3aa: CARSSRPGQGTAFF

j_gene: TRBJ1-1
v_gene: TRBV7-9
d_gene: TRBD1
abundance: .
CDR3nt: TGTGCCAGCAGCGGACAGGGTTTGGAAGCTTTCTTT
CDR3aa: CASSGQGLEAFF

j_gene: TRBJ2-1
v_gene: TRBV5-6
d_gene: TRBD2
abundance: .
CDR3nt: TGTGCCAGCAGCTTGGGGTCTAGCGGTTACAATGAGCAGTTCTTC
CDR3aa: CASSLGSSGYNEQFF

j_gene: TRBJ2-3
v_gene: TRBV4-3
d_gene: TRBD1
abundance: .
CDR3nt: TGCGCCAGCAGCCAAGATAACAGGGGTGCAGATACGCAGTATTTT
CDR3aa: CASSQDNRGADTQYF

j_gene: TRBJ2-3
v_gene: TRBV10-3
d_gene: .
abundance: .
CDR3nt: TGTGCCATCAGTGTGGAGGGGGCGGAAGATACGCAGTATTTT
CDR3aa: CAISVEGAEDTQYF

j_gene: TRBJ2-4
v_gene: TRBV14
d_gene: .
abundance: few
CDR3nt: TGTGCCAGCAGCCAATATAGCGGCTTAAACATTCAGTACTTC
CDR3aa: CASSQYSGLNIQYF

j_gene: TRBJ1-2
v_gene: TRBV3-1/TRBV3-2
d_gene: .
abundance: few
CDR3nt: TGTGCCAGCAGCCAAGCTCGGGGGGGCTACACCTTC
CDR3aa: CASSQARGGYTF

j_gene: TRBJ2-7
v_gene: TRBV19
d_gene: TRBD1
abundance: once
CDR3nt: TGTGCCAGTAGTCTTTACCGGGACAGATACCGGAGTGGGGTTTCCTACGAGCAGTACTTC
CDR3aa: CASSLYRDRYRSGVSYEQYF

j_gene: TRBJ1-5
v_gene: TRBV7-2
d_gene: TRBD1
abundance: once
CDR3nt: TGTGCCAGCAGCTTACTCTCGACAGGGGTAGGTCAGCCCCAGCATTTT
CDR3aa: CASSLLSTGVGQPQHF

j_gene: TRBJ2-2
v_gene: TRBV9
d_gene: TRBD1
abundance: .
CDR3nt: TGTGCCAGCAGCCTTGGGGGACAGGGGATCACCGGGGAGCTGTTTTTT
CDR3aa: CASSLGGQGITGELFF

j_gene: TRBJ2-7
v_gene: TRBV4-1
d_gene: TRBD2
abundance: .
CDR3nt: TGCGCCAGCAGCCAAGATAGGACTAGCGTCTACGAGCAGTACTTC
CDR3aa: CASSQDRTSVYEQYF

j_gene: TRBJ2-5
v_gene: TRBV24-1
d_gene: .
abundance: medium-sized
CDR3nt: TGTGCCTCCTTGCGGGGTGGGGGCCAAGAGACCCAGTACTTC
CDR3aa: CASLRGGGQETQYF

j_gene: TRBJ2-2
v_gene: TRBV7-3
d_gene: .
abundance: .
CDR3nt: TGTGCCAGCAGCTACGACAGTAACACCGGGGAGCTGTTTTTT
CDR3aa: CASSYDSNTGELFF

j_gene: TRBJ1-5
v_gene: TRBV2
d_gene: TRBD1
abundance: .
CDR3nt: TGTGCCAGCAGTGCCGGACAGGGAAATCAGCCCCAGCATTTT
CDR3aa: CASSAGQGNQPQHF

j_gene: TRBJ1-1
v_gene: TRBV13
d_gene: .
abundance: .
CDR3nt: TGTGCCAGCAGCTTAGGACAGGTCAACACTGAAGCTTTCTTT
CDR3aa: CASSLGQVNTEAFF

j_gene: TRBJ1-1
v_gene: TRBV2
d_gene: .
abundance: .
CDR3nt: TGTGCCAGCAGTGATGGGGGGACCACTGAAGCTTTCTTT
CDR3aa: CASSDGGTTEAFF

j_gene: TRBJ2-3
v_gene: TRBV27
d_gene: TRBD1
abundance: .
CDR3nt: TGTGCCAGCAGTGCTGACAGGGTCTACACAGATACGCAGTATTTT
CDR3aa: CASSADRVYTDTQYF

j_gene: TRBJ2-1
v_gene: TRBV19
d_gene: TRBD2
abundance: .
CDR3nt: TGTGCCAGTAAAAGGGTAGCGGGGGAGCATGAGCAGTTCTTC
CDR3aa: CASKRVAGEHEQFF

j_gene: TRBJ2-3
v_gene: TRBV4-3
d_gene: TRBD2
abundance: .
CDR3nt: TGCGCCAGCAGCCAAGATTGGCGGGAGGATCGCACAGATACGCAGTATTTT
CDR3aa: CASSQDWREDRTDTQYF

j_gene: TRBJ1-1
v_gene: TRBV29-1
d_gene: TRBD1
abundance: .
CDR3nt: TGCAGCGTTGCGTCGGACAGGGGGAACACTGAAGCTTTCTTT
CDR3aa: CSVASDRGNTEAFF

j_gene: TRBJ2-3
v_gene: TRBV27
d_gene: TRBD2
abundance: .
CDR3nt: TGTGCCAGCAGTTTTAGCGGGAGAGGATCAGATACGCAGTATTTT
CDR3aa: CASSFSGRGSDTQYF

j_gene: TRBJ1-2
v_gene: TRBV29-1
d_gene: .
abundance: medium-sized
CDR3nt: TGCAGCGCCGGGGCGGGGGACAACTATGGCTACACCTTC
CDR3aa: CSAGAGDNYGYTF

j_gene: TRBJ1-6
v_gene: TRBV7-2
d_gene: TRBD1
abundance: .
CDR3nt: TGTGCCAGCAATACAGGGGGCACCTATAATTCACCCCTCCACTTT
CDR3aa: CASNTGGTYNSPLHF

j_gene: TRBJ1-1
v_gene: TRBV11-2
d_gene: .
abundance: .
CDR3nt: TGTGCCAGCAGCTTAGAAACGGGAGCTGAAGCTTTCTTT
CDR3aa: CASSLETGAEAFF

j_gene: TRBJ2-7
v_gene: TRBV4-3
d_gene: TRBD2
abundance: .
CDR3nt: TGCGCCAGCAGCCCAGACCTTGGCGGGAGGGCCTACGAGCAGTACTTC
CDR3aa: CASSPDLGGRAYEQYF

j_gene: TRBJ1-6
v_gene: TRBV27
d_gene: .
abundance: .
CDR3nt: TGTGCCAGCAGTTTGAGCCAGGAAAGCTCCTATAATTCACCCCTCCACTTT
CDR3aa: CASSLSQESSYNSPLHF

j_gene: TRBJ1-1
v_gene: TRBV27
d_gene: TRBD1
abundance: few
CDR3nt: TGTGCCAGCAGAAGCAGGGGGCGGGACACTGAAGCTTTCTTT
CDR3aa: CASRSRGRDTEAFF

j_gene: TRBJ1-5
v_gene: TRBV9
d_gene: .
abundance: .
CDR3nt: TGTGCCAGCAGCGAGGACAGTAGCAATCAGCCCCAGCATTTT
CDR3aa: CASSEDSSNQPQHF

j_gene: TRBJ2-7
v_gene: TRBV19
d_gene: TRBD2
abundance: .
CDR3nt: TGTGCCAGTAGTATTAGCGGGAGGGCCGAAACACCCTACGAGCAGTACTTC
CDR3aa: CASSISGRAETPYEQYF

j_gene: TRBJ2-3
v_gene: TRBV9
d_gene: TRBD1
abundance: .
CDR3nt: TGTGCCAGCAGCTCGCGGACAGGGCAGGCAGATACGCAGTATTTT
CDR3aa: CASSSRTGQADTQYF

j_gene: TRBJ2-1
v_gene: TRBV4-2
d_gene: TRBD2
abundance: few
CDR3nt: TGTGCCAGCAGCGCGGGGGACGGGGGGTCCAATGAGCAGTTCTTC
CDR3aa: CASSAGDGGSNEQFF

j_gene: TRBJ2-2
v_gene: TRBV5-1
d_gene: TRBD1
abundance: .
CDR3nt: TGCGCCAGCAGCCCTACTACAGGGGCCGGGGAGCTGTTTTTT
CDR3aa: CASSPTTGAGELFF

j_gene: TRBJ1-1
v_gene: TRBV5-6
d_gene: TRBD1
abundance: .
CDR3nt: TGTGCCAGCAGCAACATCGACAGGGTCCCGACTGAAGCTTTCTTT
CDR3aa: CASSNIDRVPTEAFF

j_gene: TRBJ1-1
v_gene: TRBV20-1
d_gene: .
abundance: few
CDR3nt: TGCAGTGCTAGTGTTGCAGGAACATTCAACACTGAAGCTTTCTTT
CDR3aa: CSASVAGTFNTEAFF

j_gene: TRBJ1-5
v_gene: TRBV28
d_gene: .
abundance: .
CDR3nt: TGTGCCAGCAGCTCAGCGATGGATGGGTTTTTCCTTAGCAATCAGCCCCAGCATTTT
CDR3aa: CASSSAMDGFFLSNQPQHF

j_gene: TRBJ1-6
v_gene: TRBV30
d_gene: .
abundance: .
CDR3nt: TGTGCCTGGAATGGGCAGAATAATTCACCCCTCCACTTT
CDR3aa: CAWNGQNNSPLHF

j_gene: TRBJ1-5
v_gene: TRBV7-8
d_gene: .
abundance: .
CDR3nt: TGTGCCAGCAGCTTAAATCGGGAGTGGGGGGGCAATCAGCCCCAGCATTTT
CDR3aa: CASSLNREWGGNQPQHF

j_gene: TRBJ2-3
v_gene: TRBV9
d_gene: .
abundance: .
CDR3nt: TGTGCCAGCAGCGTAGTAGGCACTAGCCCCACAGATACGCAGTATTTT
CDR3aa: CASSVVGTSPTDTQYF

j_gene: TRBJ1-1
v_gene: TRBV19
d_gene: TRBD1
abundance: few
CDR3nt: TGTGCCAGTAGCGCGGACAGGATTAACACTGAAGCTTTCTTT
CDR3aa: CASSADRINTEAFF

j_gene: TRBJ1-2
v_gene: TRBV4-3
d_gene: .
abundance: .
CDR3nt: TGCGCCAACAGCCAATCCGAAAAAGGGGCTGAAGGCTACACCTTC
CDR3aa: CANSQSEKGAEGYTF

j_gene: TRBJ2-2
v_gene: TRBV9
d_gene: .
abundance: .
CDR3nt: TGTGCCAGCAGCCAGATGGCCGACACCGGGGAGCTGTTTTTT
CDR3aa: CASSQMADTGELFF

j_gene: TRBJ2-1
v_gene: TRBV29-1
d_gene: .
abundance: .
CDR3nt: TGCAGCGTTAGGCCCACAACCCAAAGCGGGCACTCCTACAATGAGCAGTTCTTC
CDR3aa: CSVRPTTQSGHSYNEQFF

j_gene: TRBJ1-5
v_gene: TRBV15
d_gene: TRBD1
abundance: .
CDR3nt: TGTGCCACCAGCAGAGATTGGCGGCAGGGGGCCTCACTTAGCAATCAGCCCCAGCATTTT
CDR3aa: CATSRDWRQGASLSNQPQHF

j_gene: TRBJ1-3
v_gene: TRBV13
d_gene: .
abundance: .
CDR3nt: TGTGCCAGCAGCAGGGGGGGACTCAGCTCTGGAAACACCATATATTTT
CDR3aa: CASSRGGLSSGNTIYF

j_gene: TRBJ2-3
v_gene: TRBV15
d_gene: TRBD2
abundance: .
CDR3nt: TGTGCCACCAGCAGAGGTCCAACGGGAGGGACAGATACGCAGTATTTT
CDR3aa: CATSRGPTGGTDTQYF

j_gene: TRBJ2-7
v_gene: TRBV19
d_gene: .
abundance: once
CDR3nt: TGTGCCAGCCGAATTTCTACGGGGGGCCTGGGCGAGCAGTACTTC
CDR3aa: CASRISTGGLGEQYF

j_gene: TRBJ2-3
v_gene: TRBV5-1
d_gene: TRBD2
abundance: .
CDR3nt: TGCGCCAGCAGCCCGATGACTAGCGGGAGGGCAGATACGCAGTATTTT
CDR3aa: CASSPMTSGRADTQYF

j_gene: TRBJ1-1
v_gene: TRBV28
d_gene: TRBD1
abundance: .
CDR3nt: TGTGCCAGCAGTTTTGGTGGGACAGGGGGCAAAACTGAAGCTTTCTTT
CDR3aa: CASSFGGTGGKTEAFF

j_gene: TRBJ2-1
v_gene: TRBV7-6
d_gene: TRBD2
abundance: .
CDR3nt: TGTGCCAGCAGCTTAGCGTCCCCGGGACTAGCGGGCAATGAGCAGTTCTTC
CDR3aa: CASSLASPGLAGNEQFF

j_gene: TRBJ1-5
v_gene: TRBV28
d_gene: .
abundance: .
CDR3nt: TGTGCCAGCAGAGACACAGCCCAGCATTTT
CDR3aa: CASRDTAQHF

j_gene: TRBJ2-1
v_gene: TRBV5-6
d_gene: TRBD2
abundance: .
CDR3nt: TGTGCCAGCAGCTCGACTAGCGGGGAGCAGTTCTTC
CDR3aa: CASSSTSGEQFF